This is a list of T cell receptor beta chains from one sample in a study of shared clonotypes between healthy human individuals. Produced via immunoSEQ multiplex PCR; TCRdb's table is partial and in-frame only. The sample includes about 2.3 million clones, around 93% of them seen just once. The sample taken for sequencing was naive CD4+ T cells from PBMCs. Receptor source: a man aged 18 to 30 in good health. Some clones in this sample may be carry-over from other donors' samples. Each CDR3 is given with its conserved first and last residue. The D gene is left open where the match is weak. Expanded clones get a size class; other rows say once, few or many, or leave the size out.

v_gene: TRBV7-9
abundance: -
d_gene: TRBD1
j_gene: TRBJ1-3
CDR3aa: CASSPTGGNTIYF
CDR3nt: TGTGCCAGCAGCCCGACAGGGGGAAACACCATATATTTT

v_gene: TRBV21-1
abundance: once
d_gene: -
j_gene: TRBJ2-3
CDR3aa: CASIHGRGFGRGSTDTQYF
CDR3nt: -

v_gene: TRBV5-6
abundance: once
d_gene: -
j_gene: TRBJ1-4
CDR3aa: CASSPSGALMNEKLFF
CDR3nt: TGTGCCAGCAGCCCCTCGGGGGCCCTCATGAATGAAAAACTGTTTTTT

v_gene: TRBV28
abundance: -
d_gene: -
j_gene: TRBJ1-5
CDR3aa: CASSMHHRDYQPQHF
CDR3nt: TGTGCCAGCAGTATGCACCACAGGGATTATCAGCCCCAGCATTTT

v_gene: TRBV4-2
abundance: -
d_gene: TRBD2
j_gene: TRBJ2-7
CDR3aa: CASSREGLAGPLSYEQYF
CDR3nt: TGTGCCAGCAGCCGAGAGGGACTAGCGGGACCCCTCTCCTACGAGCAGTACTTC

v_gene: TRBV29-1
abundance: -
d_gene: -
j_gene: TRBJ2-1
CDR3aa: CSARGQGRNEQFF
CDR3nt: TGCAGCGCCCGGGGCCAGGGTCGGAATGAGCAGTTCTTC

v_gene: TRBV11-2
abundance: once
d_gene: TRBD1
j_gene: TRBJ2-1
CDR3aa: CASSPGTGEGNEQFF
CDR3nt: TGTGCCAGCAGCCCCGGGACAGGGGAGGGCAATGAGCAGTTCTTC

v_gene: TRBV7-3
abundance: few
d_gene: -
j_gene: TRBJ1-1
CDR3aa: CASSVQMGAEAFF
CDR3nt: TGTGCCAGCAGCGTGCAAATGGGGGCTGAAGCTTTCTTT

v_gene: TRBV27
abundance: -
d_gene: TRBD2
j_gene: TRBJ2-1
CDR3aa: CASWVRASGRFSSYNEQFF
CDR3nt: TGTGCCAGCTGGGTGAGGGCTAGCGGGAGGTTTAGCTCCTACAATGAGCAGTTCTTC

v_gene: TRBV9
abundance: -
d_gene: -
j_gene: TRBJ1-2
CDR3aa: CASSVVAYGYTF
CDR3nt: TGTGCCAGCAGCGTAGTAGCTTATGGCTACACCTTC

v_gene: TRBV25-1
abundance: -
d_gene: -
j_gene: TRBJ1-2
CDR3aa: CASSEYAGADYTF
CDR3nt: TGTGCCAGCAGTGAATATGCAGGGGCGGACTACACCTTC

v_gene: TRBV5-1
abundance: -
d_gene: TRBD2
j_gene: TRBJ2-3
CDR3aa: CASSLVATSGSTDTQYF
CDR3nt: TGCGCCAGCAGCTTAGTCGCAACTAGCGGGAGCACAGATACGCAGTATTTT

v_gene: TRBV29-1
abundance: -
d_gene: -
j_gene: TRBJ2-3
CDR3aa: CSVGLLDTQYF
CDR3nt: TGCAGCGTTGGTTTGTTGGATACGCAGTATTTT

v_gene: TRBV7-9
abundance: -
d_gene: -
j_gene: TRBJ2-7
CDR3aa: CASSLEVSEQYF
CDR3nt: TGTGCCAGCAGCTTAGAGGTGTCCGAGCAGTACTTC

v_gene: TRBV5-1
abundance: -
d_gene: -
j_gene: TRBJ2-2
CDR3aa: CASSLALGTGELFF
CDR3nt: TGCGCCAGCAGCTTGGCGCTCGGCACCGGGGAGCTGTTTTTT

v_gene: TRBV7-3
abundance: -
d_gene: -
j_gene: TRBJ2-3
CDR3aa: CASSPQVEGGGDTQYF
CDR3nt: TGTGCCAGCAGCCCCCAAGTTGAGGGAGGCGGGGATACGCAGTATTTT

v_gene: TRBV9
abundance: -
d_gene: -
j_gene: TRBJ2-3
CDR3aa: CASSPALSTTDTQYF
CDR3nt: TGTGCCAGCAGCCCAGCATTATCTACCACAGATACGCAGTATTTT

v_gene: TRBV5-1
abundance: -
d_gene: -
j_gene: TRBJ1-3
CDR3aa: CASSLATGTGNTIYF
CDR3nt: TGCGCCAGCAGCTTGGCCACAGGGACCGGAAACACCATATATTTT

v_gene: TRBV11-2
abundance: -
d_gene: -
j_gene: TRBJ2-7
CDR3aa: CASSLSVGVSSYEQYF
CDR3nt: TGTGCCAGCAGCTTATCCGTGGGAGTTTCTTCCTACGAGCAGTACTTC

v_gene: TRBV5-1
abundance: -
d_gene: -
j_gene: TRBJ2-2
CDR3aa: CASSLSGISNTGELFF
CDR3nt: TGCGCCAGCAGCTTGAGCGGAATCTCGAACACCGGGGAGCTGTTTTTT

v_gene: TRBV2
abundance: few
d_gene: -
j_gene: TRBJ2-7
CDR3aa: CASSEDRSYEQYF
CDR3nt: TGTGCCAGCAGTGAAGACAGATCCTACGAGCAGTACTTC

v_gene: TRBV6-5
abundance: -
d_gene: TRBD1
j_gene: TRBJ1-1
CDR3aa: CASSYSGQGRTEAFF
CDR3nt: TGTGCCAGCAGTTATTCGGGACAGGGGAGGACTGAAGCTTTCTTT

v_gene: TRBV18
abundance: -
d_gene: -
j_gene: TRBJ1-6
CDR3aa: CASSPGPYNSPLHF
CDR3nt: TGTGCCAGCTCACCAGGCCCGTATAATTCACCCCTCCACTTT

v_gene: TRBV18
abundance: -
d_gene: -
j_gene: TRBJ2-7
CDR3aa: CASSLSAEQYF
CDR3nt: TGTGCCAGCTCACTATCGGCTGAGCAGTACTTC

v_gene: TRBV6-5
abundance: -
d_gene: -
j_gene: TRBJ1-1
CDR3aa: CASSSTGEAFF
CDR3nt: TGTGCCAGCAGTTCCACAGGGGAAGCTTTCTTT

v_gene: TRBV30
abundance: few
d_gene: -
j_gene: TRBJ1-2
CDR3aa: CAWSDRDYGYTF
CDR3nt: TGTGCCTGGAGTGACCGCGACTATGGCTACACCTTC

v_gene: TRBV19
abundance: -
d_gene: TRBD1
j_gene: TRBJ2-7
CDR3aa: CASSSRTGYEQYF
CDR3nt: TGTGCCAGTAGTTCCCGGACAGGGTACGAGCAGTACTTC

v_gene: TRBV5-6
abundance: -
d_gene: -
j_gene: TRBJ2-7
CDR3aa: CASWGTGTSYEQYF
CDR3nt: TGTGCCAGCTGGGGCACAGGGACATCCTACGAGCAGTACTTC

v_gene: TRBV18
abundance: -
d_gene: TRBD1
j_gene: TRBJ1-3
CDR3aa: CASSPKQGHLGNTIYF
CDR3nt: TGTGCCAGCTCACCGAAACAGGGGCATCTTGGAAACACCATATATTTT

v_gene: TRBV7-6
abundance: -
d_gene: -
j_gene: TRBJ2-5
CDR3aa: CASSPPGETQYF
CDR3nt: TGTGCCAGCAGCCCCCCGGGGGAGACCCAGTACTTC

v_gene: TRBV18
abundance: -
d_gene: TRBD1
j_gene: TRBJ1-1
CDR3aa: CASSPGQVNTEAFF
CDR3nt: TGTGCCAGCTCACCCGGACAGGTGAACACTGAAGCTTTCTTT

v_gene: TRBV7-3
abundance: -
d_gene: -
j_gene: TRBJ2-7
CDR3aa: CASSPGGTSYEQYF
CDR3nt: TGTGCCAGCAGCCCCGGCGGGACCTCCTACGAGCAGTACTTC

v_gene: TRBV5-1
abundance: -
d_gene: TRBD2
j_gene: TRBJ2-7
CDR3aa: CASSLMSSGSSYEQYF
CDR3nt: TGCGCCAGCAGCTTAATGTCTAGCGGAAGCTCCTACGAGCAGTACTTC

v_gene: TRBV19
abundance: -
d_gene: TRBD1
j_gene: TRBJ1-1
CDR3aa: CAITDRGETEAFF
CDR3nt: TGTGCCATTACAGACAGGGGGGAGACTGAAGCTTTCTTT

v_gene: TRBV9
abundance: -
d_gene: -
j_gene: TRBJ2-5
CDR3aa: CASSVGYQETQYF
CDR3nt: TGTGCCAGCAGCGTCGGGTACCAAGAGACCCAGTACTTC

v_gene: TRBV6-5
abundance: -
d_gene: -
j_gene: TRBJ2-3
CDR3aa: CASSWARLVDTQYF
CDR3nt: TGTGCCAGCAGTTGGGCCAGGTTAGTAGATACGCAGTATTTT

v_gene: TRBV11-1
abundance: -
d_gene: -
j_gene: TRBJ2-7
CDR3aa: CASSLVAGISYEQYF
CDR3nt: TGTGCCAGCAGCTTAGTGGCAGGGATCTCCTACGAGCAGTACTTC

v_gene: TRBV28
abundance: -
d_gene: -
j_gene: TRBJ2-2
CDR3aa: CASSSPSNTGELFF
CDR3nt: TGTGCCAGCAGCTCGCCCTCTAACACCGGGGAGCTGTTTTTT

v_gene: TRBV4-1
abundance: -
d_gene: -
j_gene: TRBJ1-4
CDR3aa: CASSQFSRGTNEKLFF
CDR3nt: TGCGCCAGCAGCCAATTTTCCCGGGGAACTAATGAAAAACTGTTTTTT

v_gene: TRBV27
abundance: -
d_gene: -
j_gene: TRBJ1-1
CDR3aa: CASSLKAMNTEAFF
CDR3nt: TGTGCCAGCAGTTTAAAGGCCATGAACACTGAAGCTTTCTTT

v_gene: TRBV5-1
abundance: -
d_gene: -
j_gene: TRBJ2-5
CDR3aa: CASSGQPGETQYF
CDR3nt: TGCGCCAGCAGCGGGCAGCCGGGGGAGACCCAGTACTTC

v_gene: TRBV5-1
abundance: -
d_gene: -
j_gene: TRBJ2-3
CDR3aa: CASRAGRTPTDTQYF
CDR3nt: TGCGCCAGCAGAGCGGGCCGAACTCCCACAGATACGCAGTATTTT

v_gene: TRBV7-9
abundance: -
d_gene: -
j_gene: TRBJ2-7
CDR3aa: CASSPGVVPYEQYF
CDR3nt: TGTGCCAGCAGTCCCGGGGTAGTCCCCTACGAGCAGTACTTC

v_gene: TRBV7-6
abundance: once
d_gene: -
j_gene: TRBJ2-5
CDR3aa: CASSSQAGIQETQYF
CDR3nt: TGTGCCAGCAGCAGCCAGGCAGGAATTCAAGAGACCCAGTACTTC

v_gene: TRBV2
abundance: -
d_gene: TRBD1
j_gene: TRBJ1-3
CDR3aa: CASSEQGVRGNTIYF
CDR3nt: TGTGCCAGCAGTGAGCAGGGGGTAAGAGGAAACACCATATATTTT

v_gene: TRBV29-1
abundance: -
d_gene: -
j_gene: TRBJ2-3
CDR3aa: CSVEGRSRDTQYF
CDR3nt: TGCAGCGTTGAGGGGAGGTCTCGGGATACGCAGTATTTT

v_gene: TRBV7-9
abundance: -
d_gene: -
j_gene: TRBJ1-2
CDR3aa: CASSFPGYGYTF
CDR3nt: TGTGCCAGCAGCTTCCCGGGCTATGGCTACACCTTC

v_gene: TRBV19
abundance: -
d_gene: -
j_gene: TRBJ2-3
CDR3aa: CASTDLPGDTQYF
CDR3nt: TGTGCCAGTACCGACCTACCAGGCGATACGCAGTATTTT

v_gene: TRBV6-5
abundance: -
d_gene: -
j_gene: TRBJ2-2
CDR3aa: CASSYSMNTGELFF
CDR3nt: TGTGCCAGCAGTTACTCTATGAACACCGGGGAGCTGTTTTTT

v_gene: TRBV5-1
abundance: -
d_gene: TRBD1
j_gene: TRBJ2-7
CDR3aa: CASSSGQGKSYEQYF
CDR3nt: TGCGCCAGCAGCTCAGGACAGGGAAAATCCTACGAGCAGTACTTC